This note documents a single T cell receptor (beta chain) sequence. These data originate in a study of cytomegalovirus exposure and HLA in healthy donors. The germline CDR1 and CDR2 sequences are SQVTM and ANQGSEA. The V end lost 4 bases, the J end lost 4 bases, and 16 bases lay between the germline ends. There are 14 residues in the CDR3. 13 Jbeta primers and 60 Vbeta primers were used for the PCR. Repertoires were generated with immunoSEQ multiplex PCR, while TCRdb's copy carries only in-frame clones and drops some. This table holds about 200,000 clones, 75% to 90% found once. V gene TRBV29-1 combines with J gene TRBJ1-1; D call uncertain. Sequencing used PBMCs. The clonotype comes from a woman in her twenties or thirties in good health and CMV-seronegative. The CDR3 spells CSVGAEGGTTEAFF. The CDR3 region has the DNA TGCAGCGTTGGGGCGGAGGGCGGTACCACTGAAGCTTTCTTT.